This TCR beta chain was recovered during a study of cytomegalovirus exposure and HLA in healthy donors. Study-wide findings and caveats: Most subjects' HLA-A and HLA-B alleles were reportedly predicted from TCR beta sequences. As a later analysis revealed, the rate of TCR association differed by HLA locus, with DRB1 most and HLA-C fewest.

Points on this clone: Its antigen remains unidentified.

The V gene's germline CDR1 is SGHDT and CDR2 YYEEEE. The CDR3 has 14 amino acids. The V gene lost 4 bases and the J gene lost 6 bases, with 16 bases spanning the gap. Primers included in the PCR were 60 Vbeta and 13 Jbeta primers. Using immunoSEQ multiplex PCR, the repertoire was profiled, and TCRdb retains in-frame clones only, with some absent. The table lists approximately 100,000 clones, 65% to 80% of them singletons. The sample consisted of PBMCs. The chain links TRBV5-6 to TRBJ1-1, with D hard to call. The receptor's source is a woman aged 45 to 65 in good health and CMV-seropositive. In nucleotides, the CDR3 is TGTGCCAGCAGCCCAGCTAGCCGAGAGGCTGAAGCTTTCTTT. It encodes CASSPASREAEAFF.